Described below is a single T cell receptor beta chain sequence and its context. Its antigen is still unknown. These data belong to a study of cytomegalovirus exposure and HLA in healthy donors. Germline CDR1 reads LGHNA; CDR2 reads YNFKEQ. The length of the CDR3 is 16 residues. V lost 1 base and J lost 4; bases outside the gene matches: 9. Produced via immunoSEQ multiplex PCR; TCRdb's table is partial and in-frame only. The table has about 350,000 clones, roughly 90% seen once. Study-level findings and limits: A list of more than 150 TCR beta chains associated with cytomegalovirus was given. Most TCR sequences were rare, but some public TCRs occurred in many donors.

The material sequenced was PBMCs. This chain connects TRBV4-2 to TRBJ2-5; 7 nucleotides align to TRBD1. This sequence originates from a woman younger than 45 in good health and CMV-seropositive. CDR3 nucleotide sequence: TGTGCCAGCAGCCAAGGGGCCCCGACAGGGTCAGAGACCCAGTACTTC. Its protein is CASSQGAPTGSETQYF.